This T cell receptor (beta chain) was captured in a study of T cell changes during pregnancy in multiple sclerosis. CDR3 size: 13 residues. Looked up from germline, CDR1 is LNHNV and CDR2 is YYDKDF (reference sequence). V dropped 6 bases and J dropped 5; count of bases not matched to a gene: 4. Method: immunoSEQ multiplex PCR; TCRdb's copy keeps in-frame clones and lacks some. The sample lists roughly 86,000 clones, 80% to 95% occurring once. The gene calls are TRBV15 and TRBJ2-5; 9 positions agree with TRBD1. The clonotype was recovered from a female donor with multiple sclerosis, enrolled in a pregnancy study. The specimen was peripheral blood, collected in the first trimester of pregnancy. Here the CDR3 DNA reads TGTGCCACCAGAAATACAGGGGGCGAGACCCAGTACTTC. This encodes CATRNTGGETQYF.